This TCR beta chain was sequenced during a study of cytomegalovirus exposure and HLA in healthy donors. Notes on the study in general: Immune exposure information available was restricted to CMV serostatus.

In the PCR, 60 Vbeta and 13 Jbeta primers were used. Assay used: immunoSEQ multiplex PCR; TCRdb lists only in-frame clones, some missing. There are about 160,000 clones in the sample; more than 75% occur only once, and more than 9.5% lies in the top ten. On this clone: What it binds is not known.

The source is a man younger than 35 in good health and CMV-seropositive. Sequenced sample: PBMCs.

CDR3 region: CASRQGPYEQYF. In DNA, the CDR3 is TGTGCCAGCAGGCAGGGCCCCTACGAGCAGTACTTC. The genes are TRBV6-5 and TRBJ2-7; a weak D match, TRBD1 (5 bases). The CDR3 has 12 amino acids. V lost 6 bases to trimming and J lost 2 bases, with 8 bases between them. Germline CDR1 MNHEY, CDR2 SVGAGI.